This TCR beta chain was sequenced for a study of cytomegalovirus exposure and HLA in healthy donors. This PCR relied on a set of 60 Vbeta primers and 13 Jbeta primers. The assay was immunoSEQ multiplex PCR, and TCRdb's table has in-frame clones only and misses some. The top ten clones hold 5% to 5.5% of a sample with roughly 150,000 clones, approximately 76% of them seen once. Germline V gene lookup returns CDR1 SNHLY and CDR2 FYNNEI. The CDR3 spans 16 residues. V gave up 4 bases and J gave up 5 bases; unmatched junction bases: 8. This clone was counted only a few times. Other DNA sequences within the sample encode an identical CDR3.

This sequence originates from a woman between 18 and 30 years old in good health and CMV-seropositive. The chain links TRBV2 to TRBJ2-3; 11 positions match TRBD2. Sample: PBMCs. The CDR3 here is CASSVGSGGAIDTQYF. The CDR3 region has the DNA TGTGCCAGCAGTGTAGGTAGCGGGGGGGCCATAGATACGCAGTATTTT.